The rows below give T cell receptor beta chains drawn from one sample of a study of blood T cell repertoires in COVID-19. Only in-frame clones appear in the TCRdb table, and some are missing; sequencing was by immunoSEQ multiplex PCR. Altogether some 96,000 clones are present, roughly 87% being singletons, with the ten largest covering about 7.4%. Sequenced input: peripheral blood. These receptors were obtained from a young man in a cohort sampled during active COVID-19. CDR3s include the opening cysteine and the closing phenylalanine or tryptophan. D genes are given only for firm matches. Clone size is given for some rows only: seen once, a few or many times, or a class if the clone is expanded.

d_gene	v_gene	j_gene	abundance	CDR3aa
.	TRBV2	TRBJ2-2	.	CASSEGTPALAGELFF
TRBD1	TRBV14	TRBJ1-1	.	CASSPRGSPEAFF
TRBD1	TRBV20-1	TRBJ2-7	.	CSASAGTGARSSYEQYF
.	TRBV12-5	TRBJ2-1	.	CASGENVGGTYNEQFF
.	TRBV6-5	TRBJ1-6	.	CASSRGPGDSPLHF
.	TRBV30	TRBJ1-6	few	CAWSEQVDGSPLHF
.	TRBV24-1	TRBJ2-1	once	CATSDRTGSSYNEQFF
.	TRBV6-5	TRBJ1-1	.	CASRNRGEAFF
.	TRBV3-1/TRBV3-2	TRBJ1-1	.	CASSQDVANTEAFF
.	TRBV2	TRBJ2-2	.	CASRNRDTGELFF
TRBD1	TRBV11-2	TRBJ1-6	.	CASSKIDRGQSPLHF
TRBD1	TRBV7-6	TRBJ2-7	few	CASSPDRGRYEQYF
.	TRBV18	TRBJ1-4	once	CASRRGALNEKLFF